Each of the 11 T cell receptor beta chains below was sequenced from the same sample in a study of T cells after posttransplantation cyclophosphamide. Sequencing used immunoSEQ multiplex PCR; TCRdb keeps in-frame clones, though not all of them. The table has approximately 3,000 clones, approximately 57% seen once. Sequencing was carried out using memory CD8+ T cells sorted from blood. The receptors here all came from a woman aged 25 to 39 in good health and a related stem cell transplant donor.

The J gene is TRBJ2-1, the V gene TRBV4-1; D is possibly TRBD1 (5 bases). The CDR3 runs 15 residues. Germline CDR1 MGHRA, CDR2 YSYEKL. V lost 3 bases to trimming and J lost 9 bases, with 18 bases between them. The CDR3 here is CASSHLSQGVGEQFF. CDR3 bases: TGCGCCAGCAGCCACCTAAGCCAGGGTGTTGGTGAGCAGTTCTTC.

The V gene is TRBV21-1, the J gene TRBJ1-5. TRBV21-1 has pseudogene status. The CDR3 totals 17 residues. CDR3 coding DNA: TGTGCCAGCAGTGTGATTCTAGCTACTTGGCATCATCAGCCCCAGCATTTT. Its translation: CASSVILATWHHQPQHF.

Only a few counts were recorded for this clone. The V and J genes are TRBV6-1 and TRBJ2-7; 8 bases agree with TRBD1. The CDR3 spans 15 residues. Per the germline V gene, CDR1 is MNHNS and CDR2 is SASEGT. Trimming took 1 base from V and 2 from J; bases not matched to a gene: 4. The CDR3 nucleotides are TGTGCCAGCAGTGAAGGGGAGACAGGGGCCTACGAGCAGTACTTC. Translating gives CASSEGETGAYEQYF.

This rearrangement joins TRBV4-1 to TRBJ2-5, with a weak D call TRBD1 (5 bases). The DNA end lines up better with TRBJ2-7; the J call may be wrong. Per the germline V gene, CDR1 is MGHRA and CDR2 is YSYEKL. The CDR3 loop spans 15 amino acids. The chain's CDR3 is CASSHTGSGSYEQYF. For the CDR3, the DNA is TGCGCCAGCAGCCATACAGGCTCTGGCTCCTACGAGCAGTACTTC.

This chain uses TRBV4-1 with TRBJ2-3; 15 bases agree with TRBD2. Per germline, CDR1 MGHRA and CDR2 YSYEKL. V trimming: 0 bases; J trimming: 2 bases; junction bases outside the gene matches: 9. The CDR3 is made up of 20 amino acids. The CDR3 coding sequence is TGCGCCAGCAGCCAAGAGGGGGGAGGGACTAGCGGGGGGCCCACAGATACGCAGTATTTT. This codes for CASSQEGGGTSGGPTDTQYF.

The genes are TRBV27 and TRBJ1-6; TRBD1 might be the D (6 bases). This CDR3 is 14 amino acids long. Trimming removed 8 bases at V and 9 bases at J, with 17 bases between. CDR1 and CDR2 (germline): MNHEY, SMNVEV (reference sequence). The CDR3 DNA reads as TGTGCCAGCGCCCCGGGGGGGGCGGGTTCACCCCTCCACTTT. Its protein product is CASAPGGAGSPLHF.

This clone was seen a few times. The V and J genes are TRBV11-2 and TRBJ2-3; TRBD1 matches 8 bases. Trimming removed 3 bases from V and 1 base from J; junction bases left unmatched: 9. Germline CDR1 and CDR2: SGHAT and FQNNGV. The CDR3 is 17 residues long. Written as DNA, the CDR3 is TGTGCCAGCAGCTTCTCTTGGACAGGGTGGGGCACAGATACGCAGTATTTT. This gives the protein CASSFSWTGWGTDTQYF. The full variable domain, its missing parts supplied by reference TRBV11-2 and TRBJ2-3, is EAGVAQSPRYKIIEKRQSVAFWCNPISGHATLYWYQQILGQGPKLLIQFQNNGVVDDSQLPKDRFSAERLKGVDSTLKIQPAKLEDSAVYLCASSFSWTGWGTDTQYFGPGTRLTVL.

The rearrangement joins TRBV6-4 to TRBJ2-3; D is possibly TRBD1 (5 bases). The CDR3 has 15 residues. Trimming left V 3 bases short and J 0 bases short, with 10 bases between. CDR1 and CDR2 (germline): MRHNA, SNTAGT. In nucleotides, the CDR3 is TGTGCCAGCAGTGAAGGGGTTGGAAGCACAGATACGCAGTATTTT. Protein: CASSEGVGSTDTQYF.

Worth noting for this clone: Within the sample, other DNA sequences also encode this same CDR3. V and J are TRBV30 and TRBJ1-6; 7 bases are a match to TRBD1. Germline CDR1 is GTSNPN and CDR2 is SVGIG (reference sequence). This CDR3 is 14 amino acids long. Germline trimming cut 3 bases from V and 7 bases from J; bases unmatched to any gene: 6. The CDR3 protein is CAWRTGTENSPLHF. In DNA form, the CDR3 reads TGTGCCTGGAGGACCGGGACAGAGAATTCACCCCTCCACTTT.

As to this clone: A read error may account for a junction end that differs from germline. The rearrangement uses TRBV4-3 and TRBJ2-1; 12 bases match TRBD2. CDR3 size: 16 residues. From germline, CDR1 is LGHNA and CDR2 YSLEER. DNA of the CDR3: TGCGCCAGCGGCCAAAGAGCTAGCGGGGGGGGCAATGAGCAGTTCTTC. Translated, it gives CASGQRASGGGNEQFF.

This clone has a handful of counts. The V and J genes are TRBV6-6 and TRBJ1-3, with 10 bases aligning to TRBD1. With 6 bases clipped from V and 2 bases from J, the junction kept 4 bases outside the gene matches. The CDR3 extends over 15 amino acids. CDR1 MNHNY and CDR2 SVGAGI come from the germline V gene (reference sequence). DNA of the CDR3: TGTGCCAGCAGCGACGGGACAGGGGCTGGAAACACCATATATTTT. Protein: CASSDGTGAGNTIYF.